What follows are 30 T cell receptor beta chains derived from one specimen sequenced in a study of shared clonotypes between healthy human individuals (dated by TCRdb to the early 2020s). Receptor libraries were prepared by the immunoSEQ multiplex PCR assay. In TCRdb, the immuneACCESS table is reduced to in-frame sequences with V and J assigned. These tables do not hold every clone; where another copy was compared, an unresolved V gene accounts for under half, and the others remain unexplained. The table for this sample lists roughly 2 million clones; 90% to 96% of them were counted only once. Jointly, the top ten make up approximately 0.13% of the sample. Material: naive CD4+ T cells sorted from blood. The cell subset or site label, as the study defines it: CD45RA+ positively selected. Source of these receptors: a man between 18 and 29 years old in good health.

The rearrangement links TRBV7-2 to TRBJ2-7; no clear D gene. This CDR3 region has 13 residues. CDR1 SGHTA and CDR2 FQGNSA come from the germline V gene. Trimming removed 6 bases from V and 3 bases from J, with 12 bases in between. In DNA, the CDR3 is TGTGCCAGCAGTCGGGTCAGAGACTACGAGCAGTACTTC. Amino acids: CASSRVRDYEQYF.

V is TRBV12-5 and J is TRBJ2-1, with D perhaps assigned TRBD1 or TRBD2 (6 bases each). Trimming cost V 1 base and J 5 bases, with 15 bases left between them. In germline, CDR1 is LGHNT, CDR2 FRNRAP. The CDR3 covers 16 residues. The CDR3 sequence is CASGLDLPGADNEQFF. The DNA of the CDR3 is TGTGCTAGTGGTTTGGACCTGCCGGGGGCTGACAATGAGCAGTTCTTC.

V usage is TRBV30 and J usage is TRBJ2-7; 9 nucleotides match TRBD2. Trimming cost V 3 bases and J 6 bases; bases outside gene matches: 3. Germline CDR1 is GTSNPN and CDR2 is SVGIG (reference sequence). The CDR3 length is 12 residues. CDR3 sequence (DNA): TGTGCCTGGAGAGGCGGGGGGGCCGAGCAGTACTTC. This codes for CAWRGGGAEQYF.

The V and J genes are TRBV29-1 and TRBJ2-1; D remains unclear. CDR3 length: 14 amino acids. The germline V gene encodes CDR1 SQVTM and CDR2 ANQGSEA. V lost 6 bases, J lost 0 bases, and 12 bases lay in between. The CDR3 sequence is CSVGLGISYNEQFF. The CDR3 DNA sequence: TGCAGCGTCGGGCTGGGGATCTCCTACAATGAGCAGTTCTTC.

The chain joins TRBV5-1 to TRBJ2-7, with 12 nucleotides matching TRBD2. Unmatched junction bases numbered 9, after V lost 0 bases and J lost 5 bases. This CDR3 is built from 17 residues. Germline-derived CDR1 and CDR2 are SGHRS and YFSETQ. The CDR3 is CASSLVTSGSGGHEQYF. CDR3 nucleotide sequence: TGCGCCAGCAGCTTGGTGACTAGCGGGAGTGGGGGACACGAGCAGTACTTC.

V usage is TRBV10-2 and J usage is TRBJ2-7; D ambiguous. Germline CDR1 is WSHSY and CDR2 is SAAADI. The CDR3 totals 16 residues. Between the trimmed V and J ends, which lost 3 bases and 6 bases, there was a span of 21 bases. CDR3 bases: TGCGCCAGCAGTGATAGGCCTGAGCGACCCCTGATCGAGCAGTACTTC. It specifies CASSDRPERPLIEQYF.

The chain has TRBV6-1 and TRBJ2-5; TRBD1 might be the D (6 bases). CDR1 is MNHNS, CDR2 SASEGT, per germline. With 6 bases removed from V and 5 bases from J, the gap between germline ends came to 13 bases. CDR3 length: 13 residues. CDR3 residues: CASRNTGWETQYF. CDR3 bases: TGTGCCAGCAGGAACACAGGGTGGGAGACCCAGTACTTC.

This clone was seen once. The J gene is TRBJ2-5, the V gene TRBV6-5, with D perhaps TRBD1 (5 bases). The CDR3 runs 12 residues. V lost 5 bases, J lost 3 bases, and 7 bases lay in between. Germline CDR1 MNHEY, CDR2 SVGAGI. The CDR3 DNA sequence: TGTGCCAGCAGTGCAGGGAAAGAGACCCAGTACTTC. Protein sequence: CASSAGKETQYF.

This clone was seen only once. V and J are TRBV28 and TRBJ2-7; D unclear. The CDR3 is made up of 14 amino acids. V gave up 2 bases and J gave up 3 bases, with 11 bases separating them. Germline CDR1 is MDHEN and CDR2 is SYDVKM. In DNA, the CDR3 is TGTGCCAGCAGTTTACCGGCAGGCTACTACGAGCAGTACTTC. Amino acid sequence: CASSLPAGYYEQYF.

This chain connects TRBV5-1 to TRBJ1-1, with D perhaps matching TRBD1 (5 bases). V shed 1 base and J shed 3 bases, with 13 bases lying between them. Per germline, CDR1 SGHRS and CDR2 YFSETQ. The CDR3 runs 15 residues. CDR3 sequence: CASSLRGAGDTEAFF. CDR3 bases: TGCGCCAGCAGCTTGAGAGGGGCCGGGGACACTGAAGCTTTCTTT.

In its sample, this clone was seen a few times. This sample includes further DNA sequences coding for the same CDR3. The chain combines TRBV30 with TRBJ2-7, with 7 bases lining up with TRBD1. Germline CDR1 and CDR2: GTSNPN and SVGIG (reference sequence). Trimming at V came to 4 bases and at J to 2 bases, leaving 2 bases not matched to a gene. The CDR3 loop spans 12 amino acids. The CDR3 DNA follows: TGTGCCTGGACGACAGGGACCTACGAGCAGTACTTC. Translating it yields CAWTTGTYEQYF. The complete variable domain, with remaining parts taken from reference TRBV30 and TRBJ2-7, reads SQTIHQWPATLVQPVGSPLSLECTVEGTSNPNLYWYRQAAGRGLQLLFYSVGIGQISSEVPQNLSASRPQDRQFILSSKKLLLSDSGFYLCAWTTGTYEQYFGPGTRLTVT.

V usage is TRBV25-1 and J usage is TRBJ1-3; no clear D. This CDR3 is built from 14 residues. Trimming shortened V by 1 base and J by 2 bases, and 6 bases separated the two germline ends. From germline, CDR1 is MGHDK and CDR2 SYGVNS. The CDR3 nucleotides read TGTGCCAGCAGTGAATCGGGGACTGGAAACACCATATATTTT. It codes for CASSESGTGNTIYF.

CDR3 DNA sequence: TGCGCCAGCAGCTTGTTAGGCCCGGGGGTTAGACCCGATAACGAGCAGTACTTC. It translates to CASSLLGPGVRPDNEQYF. The chain uses TRBV5-1 and TRBJ2-7; D may be TRBD2 (6 bases). Trimming removed 1 base from V and 5 bases from J, with 25 bases in between. The CDR3 runs 18 residues. CDR1 and CDR2 from the germline V gene are SGHRS and YFSETQ.

The CDR3 DNA sequence: TGTGCCAGCAGTTCTCTACAGGGACACACCATATATTTT. This translates into CASSSLQGHTIYF. The chain joins TRBV6-5 to TRBJ1-3, with a possible D match to TRBD1 (6 bases). Looked up from germline, CDR1 is MNHEY and CDR2 is SVGAGI. Trimming cost V 4 bases and J 8 bases, with 12 bases left between them. The CDR3 is made up of 13 amino acids.

With respect to this clone: Other nucleotide sequences from this sample produce the same CDR3. V and J are TRBV6-5 and TRBJ2-7; no reliable D call. Germline-derived CDR1 and CDR2 are MNHEY and SVGAGI. This CDR3 spans 15 amino acids. Trimming stripped 0 bases from V and 3 bases from J, with 12 bases between. In nucleotides, the CDR3 is TGTGCCAGCAGTTACTCGACCGGTAGGAGCTACGAGCAGTACTTC. Protein sequence: CASSYSTGRSYEQYF.

The J gene is TRBJ1-2, the V gene TRBV2; tentatively, D is TRBD1 (5 bases). CDR1 SNHLY and CDR2 FYNNEI come from the germline V gene. Trimming took 9 bases from V and 1 from J, leaving 18 bases between them. This CDR3 has 15 amino acids. CDR3 bases: TGTGCCAGTTTCGCCGGACCCAGGGATAACTATGGCTACACCTTC. It translates to CASFAGPRDNYGYTF.

V gene TRBV5-1 combines with J gene TRBJ2-7, with 7 bases fitting TRBD2. CDR3 length: 12 amino acids. The trim removed 3 bases at V and 5 bases at J, leaving 2 bases unmatched. Germline CDR1 SGHRS, CDR2 YFSETQ. Here the CDR3 reads CASSSGGNEQYF. In DNA form, the CDR3 reads TGCGCCAGCAGCTCGGGGGGAAACGAGCAGTACTTC. Based on the CDR3 plus reference TRBV5-1 and TRBJ2-7, the full variable domain is KAGVTQTPRYLIKTRGQQVTLSCSPISGHRSVSWYQQTPGQGLQFLFEYFSETQRNKGNFPGRFSGRQFSNSRSEMNVSTLELGDSALYLCASSSGGNEQYFGPGTRLTVT.

This clone was seen just once. The rearrangement links TRBV14 to TRBJ2-5; 11 bases line up with TRBD1. The CDR3 extends over 15 amino acids. Germline CDR1 and CDR2: SGHDN and FVKESK. The J segment lost 4 bases and the V segment lost 2 bases, leaving 3 bases of the junction unmatched. The CDR3 bases are TGTGCCAGCAGCCAACACGGGACAGGGGGAGAGACCCAGTACTTC. Protein sequence: CASSQHGTGGETQYF. The entire variable domain, with the rest obtained from reference TRBV14 and TRBJ2-5, is as follows: EAGVTQFPSHSVIEKGQTVTLRCDPISGHDNLYWYRRVMGKEIKFLLHFVKESKQDESGMPNNRFLAERTGGTYSTLKVQPAELEDSGVYFCASSQHGTGGETQYFGPGTRLLVL.

The chain joins TRBV6-1 to TRBJ1-5, with 12 bases identical to TRBD1. CDR3 length: 15 amino acids. Germline values: CDR1 MNHNS, CDR2 SASEGT. The ends lost 9 bases at V and 6 bases at J; junction bases unmatched: 9. The CDR3 DNA reads as TGTGCCAGTGCCGGGACAGGGGGCGGGAGTCAGCCCCAGCATTTT. Translated: CASAGTGGGSQPQHF.

The chain joins TRBV19 to TRBJ2-7; possible D gene TRBD2, 7 bases. Per germline, CDR1 LNHDA and CDR2 SQIVND (reference sequence). V was cut by 4 bases and J by 3 bases, with 10 bases left in between. The CDR3 has 13 amino acids. The CDR3 reads CASSTGGGYEQYF. DNA for the CDR3: TGTGCCAGTAGTACGGGGGGCGGCTACGAGCAGTACTTC.

This chain joins TRBV4-1 and TRBJ1-2, with TRBD1 matching over 10 bases. CDR1 is MGHRA, CDR2 YSYEKL, per germline. The CDR3 contains 16 residues. V was clipped by 0 bases and J by 7 bases; unmatched bases: 8. The CDR3 DNA is TGCGCCAGCAGCCAAGATCGGGGGACAGGGGAAGTTGGCTACACCTTC. Protein: CASSQDRGTGEVGYTF.

The chain recombines TRBV9 with TRBJ1-2, with D possibly matching TRBD1 (6 bases). The CDR3 runs 13 residues. V lost 4 bases and J lost 4, with 11 bases in between. The germline V gene encodes CDR1 SGDLS and CDR2 YYNGEE. The CDR3 nucleotides are TGTGCCAGCAGCCTCACGGACAGCTATGGCTACACCTTC. Protein sequence: CASSLTDSYGYTF. Filled out from reference TRBV9 and TRBJ1-2, the complete variable domain reads DSGVTQTPKHLITATGQRVTLRCSPRSGDLSVYWYQQSLDQGLQFLIQYYNGEERAKGNILERFSAQQFPDLHSELNLSSLELGDSALYFCASSLTDSYGYTFGSGTRLTVV.

The genes are TRBV5-4 and TRBJ2-3; the D gene is possibly TRBD2 (5 bases). From germline, CDR1 is SGHNT and CDR2 YYREEE (reference sequence). The CDR3 is 15 residues long. V dropped 0 bases and J dropped 3 bases, with 11 bases sitting between them. The CDR3 sequence is CASSLVNTGTDTQYF. In nucleotides, the CDR3 is TGTGCCAGCAGCTTGGTAAATACGGGGACAGATACGCAGTATTTT.

The chain is built from TRBV30 and TRBJ1-2; the match to TRBD1 covers 7 bases. The trim removed 8 bases at V and 1 base at J, leaving 7 bases unmatched. The CDR3 is 13 amino acids. Germline values: CDR1 GTSNPN, CDR2 SVGIG (reference sequence). The CDR3 loop is CAGGRDSNYGYTF. In nucleotides, the CDR3 is TGTGCCGGAGGGAGGGACAGTAACTATGGCTACACCTTC.

Only a few counts were recorded for this clone. The gene calls are TRBV27 and TRBJ1-1; a possible D gene is TRBD1 (5 bases). Trimming left V 0 bases short and J 3 bases short, with 11 bases between. Germline CDR1 reads MNHEY; CDR2 reads SMNVEV (reference sequence). The CDR3 extends over 15 amino acids. The CDR3 DNA reads TGTGCCAGCAGTTTATCCCCCTTGGGGGACACTGAAGCTTTCTTT. Amino acids: CASSLSPLGDTEAFF.

This clone was picked up one time. V and J are TRBV12-5 and TRBJ2-7; D gene ambiguous. The germline CDR1 and CDR2 sequences are LGHNT and FRNRAP. The CDR3 runs to 13 residues. V lost 6 bases and J 4 bases, leaving 13 bases between the germline ends. CDR3 in amino acids: CASGKSEVYEQYF. The CDR3 nucleotides read TGTGCTAGTGGCAAATCGGAAGTTTACGAGCAGTACTTC.

This clone was counted once. J is TRBJ2-1 and V is TRBV30, with TRBD2 identical over 12 bases. Per the germline V gene, CDR1 is GTSNPN and CDR2 is SVGIG (reference sequence). The V gene end was trimmed by 3 bases and the J gene end by 1 base; junction bases not matched to a gene: 4. The CDR3 runs to 16 residues. The CDR3 DNA reads as TGTGCCTGGAGCCGACTAGCGGGAGCTTCCTACAATGAGCAGTTCTTC. It specifies CAWSRLAGASYNEQFF.

The rearrangement links TRBV6-5 to TRBJ2-5; TRBD2 is a possible D gene (5 bases). Trimming pared 6 bases from V and 7 bases from J, leaving 15 bases between. This CDR3 region has 13 residues. Germline V lookup: CDR1 MNHEY, CDR2 SVGAGI. CDR3 in DNA: TGTGCCAGCAGCAAACCGGGGTTAGGGACCCAGTACTTC. Translation: CASSKPGLGTQYF.

The chain couples TRBV27 to TRBJ2-2, with a weak D call TRBD2 (5 bases). The CDR3 loop spans 13 amino acids. Germline CDR1 reads MNHEY; CDR2 reads SMNVEV (reference sequence). With 8 bases removed from V and 4 bases from J, the gap between germline ends came to 11 bases. Written as DNA, the CDR3 is TGTGCCAGCCAAGATCGGGGCACCGGGGAGCTGTTTTTT. Its translation is CASQDRGTGELFF.

A single count supports this clone. This chain connects TRBV6-5 to TRBJ1-2; the D gene is possibly TRBD1 (5 bases). The germline V gene has CDR1 MNHEY and CDR2 SVGAGI. The V end lost 11 bases, the J end lost 3 bases, and 16 bases lay between the germline ends. This CDR3 has 13 amino acids. The CDR3 nucleotides are TGTGCCGGAGTCGGTTGGGGGGACTATGGCTACACCTTC. Translating gives CAGVGWGDYGYTF.